The 15 T cell receptor beta chains below all came from one sample that was sequenced in a study of cytomegalovirus exposure and HLA in healthy donors. Both 60 Vbeta primers and 13 Jbeta primers went into the PCR. Sequencing used immunoSEQ multiplex PCR; TCRdb keeps in-frame clones, though not all of them. The sample has 90,000 to 130,000 clones; around four fifths are singletons. The sequencing input was PBMCs. These TCRs come from a man aged 25 to 40 in good health and CMV-seropositive.

A few counts support this clone. CDR3: CASSTLGRGDEKLFF. The CDR3 nucleotides are TGCGCCAGCAGCACCCTCGGGAGGGGAGACGAAAAACTGTTTTTT. V gene TRBV4-1 combines with J gene TRBJ1-4; a possible D gene is TRBD1 (5 bases). Germline V gene sequence: CDR1 MGHRA, CDR2 YSYEKL. The CDR3 is 15 amino acids. The V and J ends lost 5 bases and 8 bases respectively, with 18 bases between them.

This clone was seen more than once but under ten times. V and J are TRBV7-3 and TRBJ2-1; D not resolved. The CDR3 runs 14 residues. Germline V gene data show CDR1 as SGHTA and CDR2 as FQGTGA. Between the trimmed V and J ends, which lost 5 bases and 5 bases, there was a span of 13 bases. CDR3 sequence reads: CASSPRPGNNEQFF. The DNA of the CDR3 is TGTGCCAGCAGCCCGAGACCGGGTAACAATGAGCAGTTCTTC.

In its sample, this clone was seen once. This sequence joins TRBV21-1 and TRBJ1-5; no DNA check was done on the table's D call, TRBD1. TRBV21-1 is flagged as a pseudogene. This CDR3 is built from 15 residues. DNA of the CDR3: TGTGCCAGCAGCCGACAGGGTTATAGCAATCAGCCCCAGCATTTT. Its translation: CASSRQGYSNQPQHF.

The chain recombines TRBV5-1 with TRBJ2-5; the D gene is possibly TRBD2 (5 bases). The CDR3 is 14 amino acids. V was shortened by 4 bases and J by 0 bases, with 10 bases between the two germline ends. CDR1 and CDR2 from the germline V gene are SGHRS and YFSETQ. The DNA for the CDR3 is TGCGCCAGCAGCCAACTAGAGTACCAAGAGACCCAGTACTTC. Amino acid sequence: CASSQLEYQETQYF.

This chain links TRBV7-2 with TRBJ2-2, with 8 nucleotides matching TRBD2. Per germline, CDR1 SGHTA and CDR2 FQGNSA. The CDR3 is 16 amino acids. J lost 3 bases, V lost 2 bases, and 5 bases had no gene match. The CDR3 is CASSLLRGGYTGELFF. CDR3 sequence (DNA): TGTGCCAGCAGCTTACTACGGGGGGGCTACACCGGGGAGCTGTTTTTT.

This rearrangement joins TRBV4-2 to TRBJ2-7; perhaps TRBD2 as D (6 bases). V was shortened by 0 bases and J by 0 bases, with 12 bases between the two germline ends. The germline V gene has CDR1 LGHNA and CDR2 YNFKEQ. The CDR3 loop spans 16 amino acids. Here the CDR3 DNA reads TGTGCCAGCAGCCAAGATTCGCGGGGTGCCTCCTACGAGCAGTACTTC. Translation gives CASSQDSRGASYEQYF.

The chain couples TRBV7-8 to TRBJ2-7, with TRBD2 matching over 7 bases. CDR1 and CDR2 from the germline V gene are SGHVS and FQNEAQ. This CDR3 comprises 15 residues. V lost 2 bases, J lost 6 bases, and 10 bases stayed unmatched. The DNA for the CDR3 is TGTGCCAGCAGCTTATCCTCCGGGACTACAAGCGAGCAGTACTTC. Translating it yields CASSLSSGTTSEQYF.

V and J are TRBV6-1 and TRBJ2-7, with TRBD2 matching 9 bases. CDR1 is MNHNS and CDR2 is SASEGT in the germline V gene. This CDR3 contains 15 residues. The J segment lost 9 bases and the V segment lost 7 bases, leaving 16 bases of the junction unmatched. CDR3 bases: TGTGCCAGCAACTCTGGGACTAGCAAGGGCGGGCGGCAGTACTTC. This gives the protein CASNSGTSKGGRQYF.

The chain recombines TRBV10-3 with TRBJ2-5; weak D call: TRBD2 (7 bases). CDR1 is ENHRY, CDR2 SYGVKD, per germline. The CDR3 runs to 14 residues. With 4 bases removed from V and 1 base from J, the gap between germline ends came to 10 bases. The CDR3 reads CAISGGGAQETQYF. Here the CDR3 DNA reads TGTGCCATCAGTGGAGGGGGGGCCCAAGAGACCCAGTACTTC.

V usage is TRBV19 and J usage is TRBJ1-3; 8 nucleotides agree with TRBD1. V shed 3 bases and J 4 bases; nucleotides not matched to a gene: 11. There are 17 residues in the CDR3. Germline assignment: CDR1 LNHDA and CDR2 SQIVND (reference sequence). Here the CDR3 reads CASSMDPQGALGNTIYF. In DNA, the CDR3 is TGTGCCAGTAGTATGGACCCTCAGGGGGCGCTCGGAAACACCATATATTTT.

This clone has a handful of counts. The gene calls are TRBV2 and TRBJ2-3; 14 nucleotides align to TRBD2. Germline loops: CDR1 SNHLY, CDR2 FYNNEI. J lost 6 bases, V lost 7 bases, and 3 bases had no gene match. The CDR3 extends over 14 amino acids. The CDR3 bases are TGTGCCAGCAAGACTAGCGGGGGGGTGGATACGCAGTATTTT. Protein: CASKTSGGVDTQYF.

The chain recombines TRBV7-2 with TRBJ1-5, with 7 positions matching TRBD1. The V segment lost 5 bases and the J segment 0 bases; nucleotides outside the gene matches: 10. Per germline, CDR1 SGHTA and CDR2 FQGNSA. This CDR3 comprises 17 residues. CDR3 sequence: CASSLRQGPYSNQPQHF. In DNA form, the CDR3 reads TGTGCCAGCAGCCTCCGACAGGGACCCTATAGCAATCAGCCCCAGCATTTT.

The chain uses TRBV30 and TRBJ2-1, with 10 bases aligning to TRBD2. The J segment lost 1 base and the V segment lost 0 bases, leaving 3 bases of the junction unmatched. Germline V gene sequence: CDR1 GTSNPN, CDR2 SVGIG (reference sequence). This CDR3 comprises 16 residues. CDR3 nucleotides: TGTGCCTGGAGTGTCCCAGCGGGGGGGTCCTACAATGAGCAGTTCTTC. Translating gives CAWSVPAGGSYNEQFF. Drawing the rest from reference TRBV30 and TRBJ2-1, the complete variable domain is SQTIHQWPATLVQPVGSPLSLECTVEGTSNPNLYWYRQAAGRGLQLLFYSVGIGQISSEVPQNLSASRPQDRQFILSSKKLLLSDSGFYLCAWSVPAGGSYNEQFFGPGTRLTVL.

V and J are TRBV10-2 and TRBJ1-5; D is possibly TRBD1 (6 bases). The CDR3 consists of 14 residues. CDR1 and CDR2 from the germline V gene are WSHSY and SAAADI. V gave up 3 bases and J gave up 6 bases, with 12 bases separating them. CDR3 protein: CASSESGVGQPQHF. CDR3 DNA sequence: TGCGCCAGCAGTGAATCAGGGGTGGGTCAGCCCCAGCATTTT.

This clone was seen only a few times. V gene TRBV7-9 combines with J gene TRBJ1-2; D remains unclear. Germline loops: CDR1 SEHNR, CDR2 FQNEAQ (reference sequence). The ends were cut back, 3 bases at V and 0 bases at J, with 11 bases in the middle. CDR3 length: 15 amino acids. DNA for the CDR3: TGTGCCAGCAGCTTTAAAACGGTCGCTAACTATGGCTACACCTTC. It encodes CASSFKTVANYGYTF.